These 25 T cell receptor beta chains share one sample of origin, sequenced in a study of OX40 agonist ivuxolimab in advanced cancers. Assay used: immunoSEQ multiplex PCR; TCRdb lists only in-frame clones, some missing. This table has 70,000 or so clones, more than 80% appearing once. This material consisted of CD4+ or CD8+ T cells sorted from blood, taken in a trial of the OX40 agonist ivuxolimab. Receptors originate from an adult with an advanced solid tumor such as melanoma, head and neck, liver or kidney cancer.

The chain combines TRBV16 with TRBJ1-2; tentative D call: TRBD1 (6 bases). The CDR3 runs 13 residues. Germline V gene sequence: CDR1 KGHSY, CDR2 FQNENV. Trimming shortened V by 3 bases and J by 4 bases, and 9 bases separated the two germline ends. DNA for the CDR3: TGTGCCAGCAGCCACGGGACACCCTATGGCTACACCTTC. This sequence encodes CASSHGTPYGYTF.

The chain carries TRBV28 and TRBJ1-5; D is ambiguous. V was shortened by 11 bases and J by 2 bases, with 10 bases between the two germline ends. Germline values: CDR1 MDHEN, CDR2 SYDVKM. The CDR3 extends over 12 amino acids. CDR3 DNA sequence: TGTGCCTCTGGGGAGGGCAATCAGCCCCAGCATTTT. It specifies CASGEGNQPQHF.

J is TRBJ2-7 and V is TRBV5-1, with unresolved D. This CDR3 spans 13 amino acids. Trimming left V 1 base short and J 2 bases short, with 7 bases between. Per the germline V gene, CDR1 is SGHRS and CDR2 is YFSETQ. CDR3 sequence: CASSLSPTYEQYF. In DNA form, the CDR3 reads TGCGCCAGCAGCTTGAGCCCTACCTACGAGCAGTACTTC.

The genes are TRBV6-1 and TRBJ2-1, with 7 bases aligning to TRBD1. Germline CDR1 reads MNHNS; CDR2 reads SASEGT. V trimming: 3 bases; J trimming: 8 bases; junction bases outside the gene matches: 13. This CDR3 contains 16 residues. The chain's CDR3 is CASSESIGGAYDEQFF. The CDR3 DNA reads TGTGCCAGCAGTGAGTCAATAGGGGGCGCTTACGATGAGCAGTTCTTC.

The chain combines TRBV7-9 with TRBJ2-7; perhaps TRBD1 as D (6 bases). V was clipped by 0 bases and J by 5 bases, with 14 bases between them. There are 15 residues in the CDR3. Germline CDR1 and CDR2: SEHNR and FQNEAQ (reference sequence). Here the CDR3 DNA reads TGTGCCAGCAGCTTAGCAACAGGGTTGTCCCACGAGCAGTACTTC. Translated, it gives CASSLATGLSHEQYF.

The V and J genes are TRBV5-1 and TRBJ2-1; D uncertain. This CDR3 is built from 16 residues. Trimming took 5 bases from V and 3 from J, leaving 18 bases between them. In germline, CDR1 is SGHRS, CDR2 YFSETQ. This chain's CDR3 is CASSKDDPRFYNEQFF. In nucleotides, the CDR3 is TGCGCCAGCAGTAAGGACGACCCGAGGTTCTACAATGAGCAGTTCTTC.

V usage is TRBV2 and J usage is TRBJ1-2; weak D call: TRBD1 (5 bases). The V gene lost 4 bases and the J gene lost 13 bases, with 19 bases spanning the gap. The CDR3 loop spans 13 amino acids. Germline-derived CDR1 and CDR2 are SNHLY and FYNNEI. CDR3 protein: CASSAGHEVLGTF. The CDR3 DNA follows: TGTGCCAGCAGTGCAGGACACGAGGTATTGGGCACCTTC.

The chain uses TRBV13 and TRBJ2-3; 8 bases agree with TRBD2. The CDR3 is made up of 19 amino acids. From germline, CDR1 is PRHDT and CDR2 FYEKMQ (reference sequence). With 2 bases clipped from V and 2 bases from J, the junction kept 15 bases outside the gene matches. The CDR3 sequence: CASSLLAGHPFDNTDTQYF. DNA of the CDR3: TGTGCCAGCAGCTTATTAGCGGGGCACCCCTTCGATAACACAGATACGCAGTATTTT.

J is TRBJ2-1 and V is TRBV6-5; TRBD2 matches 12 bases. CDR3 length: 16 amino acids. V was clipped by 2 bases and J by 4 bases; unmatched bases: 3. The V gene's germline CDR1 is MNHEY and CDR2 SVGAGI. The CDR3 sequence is CASSYGLAGPYNEQFF. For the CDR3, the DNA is TGTGCCAGCAGTTACGGACTAGCGGGGCCTTACAATGAGCAGTTCTTC.

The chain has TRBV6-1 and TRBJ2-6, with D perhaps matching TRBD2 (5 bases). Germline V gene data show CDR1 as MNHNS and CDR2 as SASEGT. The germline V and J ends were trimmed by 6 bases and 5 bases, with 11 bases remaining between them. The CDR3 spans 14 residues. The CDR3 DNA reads TGTGCCAGCAGCGGGGAGTTACGGGCCAACGTCCTGACTTTC. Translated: CASSGELRANVLTF.

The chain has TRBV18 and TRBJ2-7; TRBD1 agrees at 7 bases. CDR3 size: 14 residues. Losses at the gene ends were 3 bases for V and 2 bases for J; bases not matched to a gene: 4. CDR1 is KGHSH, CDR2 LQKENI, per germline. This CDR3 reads CASSPGQLTYEQYF. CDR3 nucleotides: TGTGCCAGCTCACCGGGACAGCTTACCTACGAGCAGTACTTC.

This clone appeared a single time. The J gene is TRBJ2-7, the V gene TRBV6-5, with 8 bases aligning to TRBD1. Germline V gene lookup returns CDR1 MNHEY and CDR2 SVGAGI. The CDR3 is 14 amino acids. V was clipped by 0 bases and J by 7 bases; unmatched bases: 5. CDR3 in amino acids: CASSYSQGAGEQYF. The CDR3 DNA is TGTGCCAGCAGTTACTCCCAGGGGGCGGGTGAGCAGTACTTC.

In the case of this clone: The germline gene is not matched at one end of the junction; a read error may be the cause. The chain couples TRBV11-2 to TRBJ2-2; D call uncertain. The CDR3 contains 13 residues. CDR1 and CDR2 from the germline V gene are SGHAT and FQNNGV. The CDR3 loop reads CTSSLVGTGELFF. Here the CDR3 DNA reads TGTACCAGCAGCTTGGTGGGGACCGGGGAGCTGTTTTTT.

The CDR3 nucleotides read TGTGCCATGACTCGGGCGAACACTGAAGCTTTCTTT. Translated: CAMTRANTEAFF. The gene calls are TRBV2 and TRBJ1-1; D not resolved. The CDR3 sequence is 12 residues long. Germline CDR1 SNHLY, CDR2 FYNNEI. V was trimmed by 10 bases and J by 1 base, leaving 10 bases between them. The full variable domain, its missing parts supplied by reference TRBV2 and TRBJ1-1, is EPEVTQTPSHQVTQMGQEVILRCVPISNHLYFYWYRQILGQKVEFLVSFYNNEISEKSEIFDDQFSVERPDGSNFTLKIRSTKLEDSAMYFCAMTRANTEAFFGQGTRLTVV.

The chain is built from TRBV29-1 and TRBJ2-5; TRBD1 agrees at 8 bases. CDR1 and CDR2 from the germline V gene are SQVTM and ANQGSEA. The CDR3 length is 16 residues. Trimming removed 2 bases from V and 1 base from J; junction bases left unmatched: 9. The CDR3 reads CSVEPEDREPQETQYF. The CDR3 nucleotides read TGCAGCGTTGAACCCGAGGACAGGGAGCCCCAAGAGACCCAGTACTTC.

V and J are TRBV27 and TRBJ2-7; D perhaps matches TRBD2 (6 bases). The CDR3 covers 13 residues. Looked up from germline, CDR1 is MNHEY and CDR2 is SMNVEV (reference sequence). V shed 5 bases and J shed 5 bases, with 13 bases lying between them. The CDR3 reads CASSLGSAHEQYF. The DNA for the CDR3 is TGTGCCAGCAGTCTCGGGAGCGCCCACGAGCAGTACTTC.

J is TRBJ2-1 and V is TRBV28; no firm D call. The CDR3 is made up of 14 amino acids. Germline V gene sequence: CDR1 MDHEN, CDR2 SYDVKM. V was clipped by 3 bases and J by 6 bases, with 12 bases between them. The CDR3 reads CASSFRGYGNEQFF. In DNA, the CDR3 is TGTGCCAGCAGTTTTCGAGGTTACGGCAATGAGCAGTTCTTC.

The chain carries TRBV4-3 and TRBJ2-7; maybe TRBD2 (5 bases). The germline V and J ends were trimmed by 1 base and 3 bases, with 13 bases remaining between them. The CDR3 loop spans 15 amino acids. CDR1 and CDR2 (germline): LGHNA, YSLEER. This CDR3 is CASSQGESTLYEQYF. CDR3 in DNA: TGCGCCAGCAGCCAAGGGGAGTCCACGCTCTACGAGCAGTACTTC.

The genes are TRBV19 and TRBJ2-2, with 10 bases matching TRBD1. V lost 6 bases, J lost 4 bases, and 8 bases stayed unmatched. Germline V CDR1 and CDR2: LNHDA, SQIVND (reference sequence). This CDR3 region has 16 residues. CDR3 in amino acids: CASRNRDRGSTGELFF. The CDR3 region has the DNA TGTGCCAGTAGGAACCGGGACAGGGGATCCACCGGGGAGCTGTTTTTT.

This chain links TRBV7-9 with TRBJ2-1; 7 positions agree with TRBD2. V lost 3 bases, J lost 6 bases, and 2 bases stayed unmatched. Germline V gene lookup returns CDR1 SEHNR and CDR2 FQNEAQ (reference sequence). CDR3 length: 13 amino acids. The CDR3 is CASSFRGVNEQFF. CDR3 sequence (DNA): TGTGCCAGCAGCTTTCGGGGGGTCAATGAGCAGTTCTTC.

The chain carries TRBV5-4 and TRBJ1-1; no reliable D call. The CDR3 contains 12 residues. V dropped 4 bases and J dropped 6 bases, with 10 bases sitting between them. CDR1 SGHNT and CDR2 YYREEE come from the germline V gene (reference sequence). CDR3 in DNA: TGTGCCAGCAGCCGCGACGGGCCTGAAGCTTTCTTT. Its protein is CASSRDGPEAFF.

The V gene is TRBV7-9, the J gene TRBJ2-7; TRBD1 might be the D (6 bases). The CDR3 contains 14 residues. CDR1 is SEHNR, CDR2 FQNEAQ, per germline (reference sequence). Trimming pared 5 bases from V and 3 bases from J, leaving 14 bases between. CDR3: CASSRTERDYEQYF. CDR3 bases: TGTGCCAGCAGCCGGACAGAGAGAGACTACGAGCAGTACTTC.

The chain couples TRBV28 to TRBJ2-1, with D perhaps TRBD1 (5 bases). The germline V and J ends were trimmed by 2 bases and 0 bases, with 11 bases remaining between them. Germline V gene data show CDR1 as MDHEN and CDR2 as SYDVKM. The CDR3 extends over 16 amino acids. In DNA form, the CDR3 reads TGTGCCAGCAGTTTAAAAGGGGTACTCTCCTACAATGAGCAGTTCTTC. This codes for CASSLKGVLSYNEQFF.

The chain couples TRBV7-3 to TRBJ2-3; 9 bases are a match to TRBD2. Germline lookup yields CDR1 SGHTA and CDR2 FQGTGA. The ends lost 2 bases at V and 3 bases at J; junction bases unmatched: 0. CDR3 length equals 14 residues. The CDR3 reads CASSLLAGTDTQYF. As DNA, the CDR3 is TGTGCCAGCAGCTTACTAGCGGGAACAGATACGCAGTATTTT.

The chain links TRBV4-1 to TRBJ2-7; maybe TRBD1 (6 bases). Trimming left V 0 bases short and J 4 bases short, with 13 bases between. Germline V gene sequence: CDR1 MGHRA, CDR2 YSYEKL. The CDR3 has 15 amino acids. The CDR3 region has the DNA TGCGCCAGCAGCCAAGATCCCGGGACACTTTACGAGCAGTACTTC. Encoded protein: CASSQDPGTLYEQYF.